Following are 9 T cell receptor beta chains from one sample sequenced in a study of T cell changes during pregnancy in multiple sclerosis (dated by TCRdb to about 2019). The library was made by the immunoSEQ multiplex PCR assay. TCRdb carries this immuneACCESS record with in-frame sequences only. Its versions omit some clonotypes, under half of them owing to an unresolved V gene in the studies checked, with the rest unexplained. Here the sample has tens of thousands of clones; approximately 90% occur a single time. The ten most abundant clones make up over 0.65% of the sample. Here the sequenced sample was CD4+ T cells from peripheral blood mononuclear cells, taken in the first trimester of pregnancy. Receptors originate from a female donor in good health, enrolled as a control in a pregnancy study.

The gene calls are TRBV11-2 and TRBJ2-1; a weak D match, TRBD1 (6 bases). The CDR3 extends over 16 amino acids. The V end lost 0 bases, the J end lost 7 bases, and 16 bases lay between the germline ends. The germline V gene has CDR1 SGHAT and CDR2 FQNNGV. CDR3 amino acids: CASSLDRVQGGNEQFF. The CDR3 nucleotides are TGTGCCAGCAGCTTAGATCGCGTACAGGGTGGAAATGAGCAGTTCTTC.

The V call is TRBV10-3, the J call TRBJ2-7, with a tentative D call TRBD1 (6 bases). This CDR3 contains 15 residues. The V gene lost 3 bases and the J gene lost 4 bases, with 16 bases spanning the gap. Germline V gives CDR1 ENHRY, CDR2 SYGVKD. The CDR3 sequence is CAISDVVDRKYEQYF. For the CDR3, the DNA is TGTGCCATCAGTGACGTTGTGGACAGAAAGTACGAGCAGTACTTC.

J is TRBJ2-2 and V is TRBV18, with TRBD2 matching 9 bases. With V trimmed by 3 bases and J by 3 bases, 2 bases remained unmatched. The CDR3 totals 15 residues. Germline V gives CDR1 KGHSH, CDR2 LQKENI. The CDR3 DNA follows: TGTGCCAGCTCACCCCTAGCGGGGCACACCGGGGAGCTGTTTTTT. It specifies CASSPLAGHTGELFF.

The chain recombines TRBV30 with TRBJ2-1; possible D gene TRBD2, 7 bases. Looked up from germline, CDR1 is GTSNPN and CDR2 is SVGIG (reference sequence). The CDR3 spans 12 residues. The DNA of the CDR3 is TGTGCTGGGGGGGTGACAGGCAATGAGCAGTTCTTC. Its protein is CAGGVTGNEQFF. The full variable domain, rest sourced from reference TRBV30 and TRBJ2-1, is SQTIHQWPATLVQPVGSPLSLECTVEGTSNPNLYWYRQAAGRGLQLLFYSVGIGQISSEVPQNLSASRPQDRQFILSSKKLLLSDSGFYLCAGGVTGNEQFFGPGTRLTVL.

The V gene is TRBV2, the J gene TRBJ1-1, with D possibly matching TRBD1 (6 bases). The CDR3 has 14 amino acids. Germline CDR1 and CDR2: SNHLY and FYNNEI. V lost 5 bases, J lost 0 bases, and 10 bases lay in between. The CDR3 sequence: CASSWTAMNTEAFF. In DNA, the CDR3 is TGTGCCAGCAGTTGGACAGCCATGAACACTGAAGCTTTCTTT.

The rearrangement uses TRBV19 and TRBJ2-7, with unresolved D. Germline values: CDR1 LNHDA, CDR2 SQIVND (reference sequence). V lost 7 bases and J 6 bases, leaving 16 bases between the germline ends. This CDR3 spans 13 amino acids. The CDR3 loop reads CASTTTLGSEQYF. CDR3 DNA sequence: TGTGCCAGTACCACCACCCTAGGTTCCGAGCAGTACTTC.

This rearrangement joins TRBV10-3 to TRBJ2-7, with D perhaps TRBD1 (6 bases). Germline-derived CDR1 and CDR2 are ENHRY and SYGVKD. This CDR3 is built from 13 residues. V was cut by 5 bases and J by 5 bases, with 13 bases left in between. DNA of the CDR3: TGTGCCATCAGTTTCCGACAGGACCACGAGCAGTACTTC. Translating it yields CAISFRQDHEQYF.

The CDR3 spells CASSYGPGGHTDTQYF. The CDR3 DNA is TGTGCCAGCAGTTACGGTCCGGGGGGGCATACAGATACGCAGTATTTT. The rearrangement joins TRBV6-5 to TRBJ2-3; 8 nucleotides match TRBD2. CDR1 and CDR2 (germline): MNHEY, SVGAGI. This CDR3 comprises 16 residues. V shed 2 bases and J 3 bases; nucleotides not matched to a gene: 7.

This sequence joins TRBV15 and TRBJ2-5; the match to TRBD2 covers 10 bases. From germline, CDR1 is LNHNV and CDR2 YYDKDF (reference sequence). This CDR3 is 16 amino acids long. V was pared by 5 bases and J by 5 bases, with 11 bases of the junction left unmatched. CDR3 nucleotides: TGTGCCACCAGCTCCTGGGCTAGCGGGAGCACTGAGACCCAGTACTTC. Residues: CATSSWASGSTETQYF.